The sequence of this T cell receptor (beta chain) was determined in a study of technical replicates of blood from a few donors. Produced via immunoSEQ multiplex PCR; TCRdb's table is partial and in-frame only. This table has some 77,000 clones, 95% to 98% appearing once. The V end lost 1 base, the J end lost 6 bases, and 9 bases lay between the germline ends. The V gene's germline CDR1 is LNHNV and CDR2 YYDKDF (reference sequence). The CDR3 runs to 13 residues. V is TRBV15 and J is TRBJ1-1, with unresolved D. The clonotype comes from a human donor in good health. The sequenced sample was T cells isolated from PBMCs. CDR3: CATSRVSTAEAFF. CDR3 sequence (DNA): TGTGCCACCAGCAGAGTATCTACTGCTGAAGCTTTCTTT. The complete variable domain, with remaining parts taken from reference TRBV15 and TRBJ1-1, reads DAMVIQNPRYQVTQFGKPVTLSCSQTLNHNVMYWYQQKSSQAPKLLFHYYDKDFNNEADTPDNFQSRRPNTSFCFLDIRSPGLGDTAMYLCATSRVSTAEAFFGQGTRLTVV.